This TCR beta chain was found in a study of blood T cell repertoires in COVID-19. Background on the study: Donors in the United States, Italy and Spain gave samples during acute or convalescent COVID-19. PBMCs, B-cell-depleted T cells, or T cells were the source of the cDNA or gDNA that made up the material.

Authors' analysis steps: Amplifying reference gene primers gave estimates of nucleated cell counts. Produced via immunoSEQ multiplex PCR; TCRdb's table is partial and in-frame only. From that table come the V and J calls and clone size; the DNA was used to work out D and trimming. The table shows around 50,000 clones, with 90% occurring only once. The V end lost 0 bases, the J end lost 4 bases, and 6 bases lay between the germline ends. The CDR3 loop spans 13 amino acids. Germline CDR1 is SGHTA and CDR2 is FQGTGA. Sequenced material: peripheral blood. This chain links TRBV7-3 with TRBJ2-5; the D gene is possibly TRBD2 (6 bases). This sequence originates from a man in his 70s with acute or convalescent COVID-19. In DNA form, the CDR3 reads TGTGCCAGCAGCTTAACGGGGGGAGAGACCCAGTACTTC. It specifies CASSLTGGETQYF. Using reference TRBV7-3 and TRBJ2-5 for the parts outside the CDR3, the full variable domain is GAGVSQTPSNKVTEKGKYVELRCDPISGHTALYWYRQSLGQGPEFLIYFQGTGAADDSGLPNDRFFAVRPEGSVSTLKIQRTERGDSAVYLCASSLTGGETQYFGPGTRLLVL.